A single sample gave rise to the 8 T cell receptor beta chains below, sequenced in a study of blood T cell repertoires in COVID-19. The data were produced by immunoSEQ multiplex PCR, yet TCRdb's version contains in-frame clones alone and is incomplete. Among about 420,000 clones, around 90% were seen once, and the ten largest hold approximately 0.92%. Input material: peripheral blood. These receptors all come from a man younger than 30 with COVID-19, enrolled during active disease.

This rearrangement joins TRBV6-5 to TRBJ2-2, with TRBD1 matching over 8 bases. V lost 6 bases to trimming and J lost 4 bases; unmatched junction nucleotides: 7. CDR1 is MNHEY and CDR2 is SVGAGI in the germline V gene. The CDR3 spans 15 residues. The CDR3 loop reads CASSKDRGGTGELFF. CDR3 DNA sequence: TGTGCCAGCAGCAAAGACAGGGGTGGCACCGGGGAGCTGTTTTTT.

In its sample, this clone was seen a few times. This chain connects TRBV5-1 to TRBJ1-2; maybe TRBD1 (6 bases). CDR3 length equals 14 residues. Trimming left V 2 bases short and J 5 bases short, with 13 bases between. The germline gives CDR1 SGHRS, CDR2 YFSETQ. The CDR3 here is CASSFSRGDYGYTF. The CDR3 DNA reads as TGCGCCAGCAGCTTCAGCAGGGGCGATTATGGCTACACCTTC.

CDR3 DNA: TGCGCCAGCAGCCTCCGGGGCTGGGGAGGGACTGAAGCTTTCTTT. Translated: CASSLRGWGGTEAFF. This chain joins TRBV5-1 and TRBJ1-1; a weak D match, TRBD1 (5 bases). The V and J ends lost 4 bases and 5 bases respectively, with 18 bases between them. Germline V lookup: CDR1 SGHRS, CDR2 YFSETQ. This CDR3 is 15 amino acids long.

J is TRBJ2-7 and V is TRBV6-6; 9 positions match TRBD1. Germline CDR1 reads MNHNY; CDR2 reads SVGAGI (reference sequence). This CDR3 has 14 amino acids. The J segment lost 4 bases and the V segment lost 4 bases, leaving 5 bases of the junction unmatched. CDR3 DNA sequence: TGTGCCAGCAGTTCCGGACAGGGGATGTACGAGCAGTACTTC. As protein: CASSSGQGMYEQYF.

The CDR3: CASSQGARTGEETQYF. The DNA of the CDR3 is TGCGCCAGCAGCCAAGGGGCACGGACAGGGGAAGAGACCCAGTACTTC. The chain joins TRBV4-1 to TRBJ2-5; 9 nucleotides align to TRBD1. With V trimmed by 1 base and J by 3 bases, 6 bases remained unmatched. Germline V CDR1 and CDR2: MGHRA, YSYEKL. This CDR3 has 16 amino acids.

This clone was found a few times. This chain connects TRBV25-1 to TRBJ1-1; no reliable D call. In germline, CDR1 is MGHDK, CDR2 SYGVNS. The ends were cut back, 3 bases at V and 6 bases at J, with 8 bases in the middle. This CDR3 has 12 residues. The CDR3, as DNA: TGTGCCAGCAGTGACATCGGAGCTGAAGCTTTCTTT. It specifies CASSDIGAEAFF. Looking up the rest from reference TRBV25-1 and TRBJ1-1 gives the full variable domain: EADIYQTPRYLVIGTGKKITLECSQTMGHDKMYWYQQDPGMELHLIHYSYGVNSTEKGDLSSESTVSRIRTEHFPLTLESARPSHTSQYLCASSDIGAEAFFGQGTRLTVV.

CDR3 sequence: CASSPNPGVLGEQYF. CDR3 nucleotides: TGTGCCAGCAGCCCGAATCCGGGGGTTTTGGGCGAGCAGTACTTC. The gene calls are TRBV5-4 and TRBJ2-7, with D possibly being TRBD2 (6 bases). CDR1 is SGHNT, CDR2 YYREEE, per germline (reference sequence). The CDR3 covers 15 residues. Trimming left V 4 bases short and J 6 bases short, with 20 bases between.

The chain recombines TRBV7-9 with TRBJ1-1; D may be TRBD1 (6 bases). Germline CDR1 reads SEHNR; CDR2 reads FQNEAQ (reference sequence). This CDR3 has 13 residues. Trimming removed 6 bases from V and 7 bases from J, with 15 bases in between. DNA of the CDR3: TGTGCCAGCAGTAGAAACAGGGCCAGTGAAGCTTTCTTT. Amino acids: CASSRNRASEAFF.